The 8 T cell receptor beta chains given below trace back to one sample, sequenced in a study of blood T cell repertoires in COVID-19. Libraries were prepared by immunoSEQ multiplex PCR; TCRdb keeps only in-frame clonotypes and omits some of them. Of around 280,000 clones listed, 75% to 90% were seen once; the top ten hold approximately 2%. The specimen was peripheral blood. The origin of the receptors is a woman in her 30s who had recovered from COVID-19.

The V call is TRBV7-2, the J call TRBJ2-3; 8 bases align to TRBD2. Trimming took 7 bases from V and 1 from J; bases not matched to a gene: 10. Germline V gene lookup returns CDR1 SGHTA and CDR2 FQGNSA. There are 16 residues in the CDR3. In DNA form, the CDR3 reads TGTGCCAGCACCCCGATTCTAGCGGGCGGCACAGATACGCAGTATTTT. Translation: CASTPILAGGTDTQYF.

The chain combines TRBV6-5 with TRBJ1-6, with D possibly being TRBD1 (6 bases). The CDR3 covers 12 residues. Germline values: CDR1 MNHEY, CDR2 SVGAGI. V shed 6 bases and J shed 10 bases, with 10 bases lying between them. In DNA, the CDR3 is TGTGCCAGCAGAAGGGGGAACTCACCCCTCCACTTT. Its translation is CASRRGNSPLHF.

This sequence joins TRBV7-2 and TRBJ2-2; D not certain. V lost 1 base and J lost 7, with 4 bases in between. Germline lookup yields CDR1 SGHTA and CDR2 FQGNSA. CDR3 size: 12 residues. In DNA, the CDR3 is TGTGCCAGCAGCTTAGTAATCGGGGAGCTGTTTTTT. Translating gives CASSLVIGELFF.

The chain uses TRBV3-1 (or the pseudogene TRBV3-2) and TRBJ2-7; D is unresolved. CDR3 length: 14 residues. V lost 5 bases and J lost 0, with 11 bases in between. Looked up from germline, CDR1 is LGHDT and CDR2 is YNNKEL (reference sequence). CDR3 sequence reads: CASSAAASSYEQYF. CDR3 sequence (DNA): TGTGCCAGCAGCGCCGCTGCTAGCTCCTACGAGCAGTACTTC.

The chain carries TRBV3-1 (or the pseudogene TRBV3-2) and TRBJ1-5, with a weak D call TRBD1 (5 bases). V was shortened by 2 bases and J by 3 bases, with 11 bases between the two germline ends. Germline values: CDR1 LGHDT, CDR2 YNNKEL (reference sequence). The CDR3 is 15 residues long. The CDR3 reads CASSQMRGNNQPQHF. For the CDR3, the DNA is TGTGCCAGCAGCCAAATGCGGGGGAACAATCAGCCCCAGCATTTT.

This clone was detected a few times. V is TRBV4-2 and J is TRBJ2-7; 9 nucleotides align to TRBD2. Germline-derived CDR1 and CDR2 are LGHNA and YNFKEQ. After removal of 0 bases from V and 4 bases from J, the junction contained 4 bases not matched to a gene. The CDR3 runs 15 residues. CDR3 in amino acids: CASSQDISGSYEQYF. CDR3 in DNA: TGTGCCAGCAGCCAAGATATTAGCGGGAGTTACGAGCAGTACTTC.

This clone has a handful of counts. This chain connects TRBV4-1 to TRBJ1-5; D possibly corresponds to TRBD1 (5 bases). CDR3 length: 15 amino acids. Trimming removed 1 base at V and 7 bases at J, with 14 bases between. The V gene's germline CDR1 is MGHRA and CDR2 YSYEKL. The CDR3 loop reads CASSQVAAGWQPQHF. DNA of the CDR3: TGCGCCAGCAGCCAAGTGGCGGCAGGGTGGCAGCCCCAGCATTTT.

The chain couples TRBV9 to TRBJ2-3; perhaps TRBD2 as D (7 bases). The CDR3 is made up of 15 amino acids. Looked up from germline, CDR1 is SGDLS and CDR2 is YYNGEE. The V end lost 8 bases, the J end lost 1 base, and 17 bases lay between the germline ends. The CDR3 reads CASGGGSLGTDTQYF. In DNA, the CDR3 is TGTGCCAGTGGGGGCGGGAGTTTGGGCACAGATACGCAGTATTTT.